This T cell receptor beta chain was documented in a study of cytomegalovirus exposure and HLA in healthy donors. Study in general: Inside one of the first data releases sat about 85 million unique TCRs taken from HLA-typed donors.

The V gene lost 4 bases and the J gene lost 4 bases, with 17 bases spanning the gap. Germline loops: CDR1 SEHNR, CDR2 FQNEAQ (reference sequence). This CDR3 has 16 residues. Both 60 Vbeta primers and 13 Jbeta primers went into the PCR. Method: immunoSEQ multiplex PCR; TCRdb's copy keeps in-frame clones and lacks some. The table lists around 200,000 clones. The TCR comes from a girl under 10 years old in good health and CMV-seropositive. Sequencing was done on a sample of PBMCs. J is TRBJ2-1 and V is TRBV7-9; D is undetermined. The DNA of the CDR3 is TGTGCCAGCAGCTCAGTTAAGGCGGTTTTGTACAATGAGCAGTTCTTC. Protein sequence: CASSSVKAVLYNEQFF.